The present TCR beta chain was sequenced within a study of blood T cell repertoires in COVID-19. Study-level background: From the United States, Italy and Spain came samples of acute and convalescent COVID-19. From T cells, B-cell-depleted T cells, or PBMCs came the material, which was cDNA or gDNA.

Methods used by the authors: Quantification of nucleated cells was approximated via reference gene primer amplification. TCRdb's table, derived via immunoSEQ multiplex PCR, lists solely in-frame clones and lacks some. That table supplies the V and J calls and clone size; D and trimming were determined from the DNA. The sample carries approximately 260,000 clones, 82% recorded once. This TCR came from a woman in her sixties or seventies with active or convalescent COVID-19. Sequenced: peripheral blood.

This CDR3 reads CAISESRGGENTEAFF. CDR3 coding DNA: TGTGCCATCAGTGAGTCAAGGGGGGGGGAGAACACTGAAGCTTTCTTT. The rearrangement joins TRBV10-3 to TRBJ1-1; the D gene is possibly TRBD1 (6 bases). The V end lost 0 bases, the J end lost 1 base, and 12 bases lay between the germline ends. The CDR3 consists of 16 residues. Germline V gene sequence: CDR1 ENHRY, CDR2 SYGVKD.